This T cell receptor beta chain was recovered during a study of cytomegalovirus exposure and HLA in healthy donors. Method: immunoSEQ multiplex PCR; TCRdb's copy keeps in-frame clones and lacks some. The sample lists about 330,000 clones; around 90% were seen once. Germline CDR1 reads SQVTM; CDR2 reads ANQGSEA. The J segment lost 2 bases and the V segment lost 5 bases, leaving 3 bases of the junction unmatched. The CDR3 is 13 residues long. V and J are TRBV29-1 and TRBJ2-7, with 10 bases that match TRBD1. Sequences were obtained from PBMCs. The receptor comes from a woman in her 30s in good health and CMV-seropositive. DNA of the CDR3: TGCAGCGTTTTGGGGACAGGGGCCTACGAGCAGTACTTC. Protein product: CSVLGTGAYEQYF.